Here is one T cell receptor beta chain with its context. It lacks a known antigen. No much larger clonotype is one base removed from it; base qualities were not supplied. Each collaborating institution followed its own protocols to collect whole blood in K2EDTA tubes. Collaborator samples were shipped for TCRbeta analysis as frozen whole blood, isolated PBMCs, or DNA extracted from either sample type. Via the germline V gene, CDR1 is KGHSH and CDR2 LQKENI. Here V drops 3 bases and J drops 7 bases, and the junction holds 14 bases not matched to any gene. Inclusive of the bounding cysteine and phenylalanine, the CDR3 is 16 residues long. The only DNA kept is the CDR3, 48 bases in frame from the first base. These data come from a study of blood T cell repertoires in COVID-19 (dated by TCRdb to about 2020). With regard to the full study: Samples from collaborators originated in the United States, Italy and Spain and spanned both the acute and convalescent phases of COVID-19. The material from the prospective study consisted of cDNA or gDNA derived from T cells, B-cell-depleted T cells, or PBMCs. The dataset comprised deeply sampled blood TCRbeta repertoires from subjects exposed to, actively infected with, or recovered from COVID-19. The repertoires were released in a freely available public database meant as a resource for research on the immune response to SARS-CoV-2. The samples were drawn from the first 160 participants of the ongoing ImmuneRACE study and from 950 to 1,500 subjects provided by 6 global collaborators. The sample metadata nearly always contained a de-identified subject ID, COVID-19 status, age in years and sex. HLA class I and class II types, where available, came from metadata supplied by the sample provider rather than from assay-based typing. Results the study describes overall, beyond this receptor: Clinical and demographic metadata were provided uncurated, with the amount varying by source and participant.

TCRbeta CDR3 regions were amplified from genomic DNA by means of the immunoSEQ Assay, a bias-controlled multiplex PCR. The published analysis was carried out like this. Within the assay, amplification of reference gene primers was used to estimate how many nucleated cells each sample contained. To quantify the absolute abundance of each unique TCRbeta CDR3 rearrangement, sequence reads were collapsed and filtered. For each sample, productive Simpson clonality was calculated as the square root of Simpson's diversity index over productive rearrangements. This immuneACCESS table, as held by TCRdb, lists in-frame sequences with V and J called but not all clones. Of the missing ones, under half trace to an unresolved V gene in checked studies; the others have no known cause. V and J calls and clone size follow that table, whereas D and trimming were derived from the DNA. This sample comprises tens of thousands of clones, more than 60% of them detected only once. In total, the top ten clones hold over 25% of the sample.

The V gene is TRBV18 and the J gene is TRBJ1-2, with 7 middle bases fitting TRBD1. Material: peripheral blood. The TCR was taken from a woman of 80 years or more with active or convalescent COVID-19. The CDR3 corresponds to CASSPGQADLRGGYTF. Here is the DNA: TGTGCCAGCTCACCCGGACAGGCTGACCTACGGGGTGGCTACACCTTC. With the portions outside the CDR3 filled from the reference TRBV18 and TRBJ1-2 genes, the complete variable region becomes NAGVMQNPRHLVRRRGQEARLRCSPMKGHSHVYWYRQLPEEGLKFMVYLQKENIIDESGMPKERFSAEFPKEGPSILRIQQVVRGDSAAYFCASSPGQADLRGGYTFGSGTRLTVV.